Below, 29 T cell receptor beta chains from the same sample are listed, as sequenced in a study of blood T cells in healthy people across ages. Then a second PCR, running roughly 7 to 11 cycles, was carried out with a sample-barcoded 5' primer and a J-beta primer mix. From the 5' RACE reads, TCRdb called clonotypes with MiXCR, one entry per CDR3 protein. The sample shows approximately 940,000 distinct CDR3 sequences, 45% to 50% of them seen only once. Sequencing was carried out using blood. All receptors derive from a man aged 25 to 40 in good health.

This rearrangement joins TRBV2 to TRBJ1-6; D perhaps matches TRBD1 (5 bases). V shed 5 bases and J shed 7 bases, with 18 bases lying between them. The length of the CDR3 is 16 residues. CDR1 is SNHLY, CDR2 FYNNEI, per germline. The CDR3 spells CASSSTTGGRNSPLHF. DNA for the CDR3: TGTGCCAGCAGTAGTACCACAGGAGGTCGGAATTCACCCCTCCACTTT.

The genes are TRBV15 and TRBJ1-5, with 10 bases that match TRBD1. Germline values: CDR1 LNHNV, CDR2 YYDKDF (reference sequence). The CDR3 length is 16 residues. V lost 1 base to trimming and J lost 5 bases; unmatched junction nucleotides: 5. DNA of the CDR3: TGTGCCACCAGCAGAGGGGACAGGGGTCATTATCAGCCCCAGCATTTT. Encoded protein: CATSRGDRGHYQPQHF.

The genes are TRBV29-1 and TRBJ2-7; unclear D gene. CDR3 length: 11 amino acids. Trimming took off 5 bases at V and 3 bases at J, with 8 bases between the two ends. Germline V gives CDR1 SQVTM, CDR2 ANQGSEA. In nucleotides, the CDR3 is TGCAGCGTTACGGGCAGCTACGAGCAGTACTTC. This encodes CSVTGSYEQYF.

Only a few counts were recorded for this clonotype. V and J are TRBV2 and TRBJ2-5; 7 bases agree with TRBD1. This CDR3 is built from 15 residues. V lost 5 bases, J lost 2 bases, and 8 bases stayed unmatched. The germline V gene has CDR1 SNHLY and CDR2 FYNNEI. The CDR3 protein is CASSKTGTEQETQYF. The CDR3 DNA follows: TGTGCCAGCAGTAAAACCGGGACAGAGCAAGAGACCCAGTACTTC. Full variable domain (missing parts from reference TRBV2 and TRBJ2-5): EPEVTQTPSHQVTQMGQEVILRCVPISNHLYFYWYRQILGQKVEFLVSFYNNEISEKSEIFDDQFSVERPDGSNFTLKIRSTKLEDSAMYFCASSKTGTEQETQYFGPGTRLLVL.

In this sample, this clonotype turned up many times. This chain links TRBV11-1 with TRBJ2-5; no clear D. Trimming took off 1 base at V and 4 bases at J, with 13 bases between the two ends. Germline assignment: CDR1 SGHAT and CDR2 FQDESV (reference sequence). This CDR3 comprises 15 residues. CDR3 nucleotides: TGTGCCAGCAGCTTAGGTGGTAGCCGTAGAGAGACCCAGTACTTC. The encoded protein is CASSLGGSRRETQYF.

This sequence joins TRBV10-3 and TRBJ1-1, with D possibly matching TRBD1 (6 bases). This CDR3 has 14 residues. Germline assignment: CDR1 ENHRY and CDR2 SYGVKD. The V gene lost 10 bases and the J gene lost 4 bases, with 19 bases spanning the gap. The CDR3 sequence is CATLDRSGGTEAFF. CDR3 coding DNA: TGTGCCACCCTAGACAGGTCGGGAGGCACTGAAGCTTTCTTT.

The rearrangement joins TRBV9 to TRBJ1-3; tentative D call: TRBD1 (5 bases). Germline assignment: CDR1 SGDLS and CDR2 YYNGEE. This CDR3 is 16 amino acids long. The ends were cut back, 0 bases at V and 2 bases at J, with 12 bases in the middle. CDR3 sequence (DNA): TGTGCCAGCAGCGTAGTGTCAGGGTCGGCTGGAAACACCATATATTTT. This translates into CASSVVSGSAGNTIYF.

The chain links TRBV6-1 to TRBJ2-1, with 11 bases fitting TRBD1. CDR1 is MNHNS and CDR2 is SASEGT in the germline V gene. V shed 11 bases, J shed 8 bases, and the junction held 11 bases outside the gene matches. The CDR3 extends over 14 amino acids. The CDR3 spells CAGAGTGGSYEQFF. CDR3 coding DNA: TGTGCCGGCGCCGGGACAGGGGGTTCGTATGAGCAGTTCTTC.

The V call is TRBV12-3 or TRBV12-4, the J call TRBJ2-1; D tentatively fits TRBD1 or TRBD2 (5 bases each). Trimming pared 7 bases from V and 3 bases from J, leaving 16 bases between. CDR3 length: 15 residues. CDR3 loop: CASTPGTGNYNEQFF. The CDR3 DNA reads TGTGCCAGCACTCCCGGGACCGGAAACTACAATGAGCAGTTCTTC.

This clonotype was seen a few times. The chain is built from TRBV20-1 and TRBJ1-2; perhaps TRBD1 as D (6 bases). From germline, CDR1 is DFQATT and CDR2 SNEGSKA (reference sequence). This CDR3 region has 14 residues. Trimming removed 5 bases from V and 6 bases from J, with 19 bases in between. The CDR3 DNA sequence: TGCAGTGCTCAGATGGGCCAGGGGATCAATGGCTACACCTTC. The encoded protein is CSAQMGQGINGYTF.

The chain recombines TRBV20-1 with TRBJ2-3; 7 positions agree with TRBD2. The CDR3 runs 20 residues. Germline CDR1 and CDR2: DFQATT and SNEGSKA (reference sequence). J lost 0 bases, V lost 2 bases, and 20 bases had no gene match. CDR3 residues: CSARPPPGVAGRGSTDTQYF. The CDR3 DNA reads as TGCAGTGCTAGACCCCCCCCTGGGGTAGCGGGTAGGGGTAGCACAGATACGCAGTATTTT.

The chain employs TRBV2 and TRBJ1-5; D gene ambiguous. The CDR3 has 13 residues. Trimming stripped 3 bases from V and 8 bases from J, with 11 bases between. Per germline, CDR1 SNHLY and CDR2 FYNNEI. CDR3 coding DNA: TGTGCCAGCAGTGAGAGGGCGAAAGAGCCCCAGCATTTT. Translating it yields CASSERAKEPQHF.

Notes on this clonotype: This may be a read error: a much more frequent sequence differs by one nucleotide. The gene calls are TRBV5-1 and TRBJ2-5; D is unresolved. CDR1 SGHRS and CDR2 YFSETQ come from the germline V gene. The CDR3 has 14 residues. In nucleotides, the CDR3 is TGCGCCAGCATCTTGAGTAGCATCGGAGAGACCCAGTACTTC. This gives the protein CASILSSIGETQYF. Full variable domain (rest looked up from reference TRBV5-1 and TRBJ2-5): KAGVTQTPRYLIKTRGQQVTLSCSPISGHRSVSWYQQTPGQGLQFLFEYFSETQRNKGNFPGRFSGRQFSNSRSEMNVSTLELGDSALYLCASILSSIGETQYFGPGTRLLVL.

The chain carries TRBV4-1 and TRBJ1-1, with a possible D match to TRBD1 (6 bases). CDR1 and CDR2 from the germline V gene are MGHRA and YSYEKL. The CDR3 sequence is 14 residues long. Trimming stripped 1 base from V and 10 bases from J, with 16 bases between. The CDR3, as DNA: TGCGCCAGCAGCCAAGGGGGGCGGGGGAGCGGAGCTTTCTTT. It yields the protein CASSQGGRGSGAFF.

The chain uses TRBV18 and TRBJ1-2; 10 nucleotides line up with TRBD1. CDR1 is KGHSH and CDR2 is LQKENI in the germline V gene. Trimming at V came to 1 base and at J to 3 bases, leaving 5 bases not matched to a gene. The CDR3 contains 16 residues. The CDR3 loop reads CASSPRGQGNDYGYTF. The CDR3 DNA reads TGTGCCAGCTCACCACGGGGACAGGGGAATGACTATGGCTACACCTTC.

This clonotype showed up just once. The J gene is TRBJ2-1, the V gene TRBV5-1; D may correspond to TRBD1 or TRBD2 (5 bases each). Trimming took 6 bases from V and 2 from J, leaving 18 bases between them. This CDR3 has 16 amino acids. Germline CDR1 reads SGHRS; CDR2 reads YFSETQ. CDR3 DNA sequence: TGCGCCAGCACCCGACGGGACGCAGACCCCTACAATGAGCAGTTCTTC. Its translation is CASTRRDADPYNEQFF. Full variable domain (missing parts from reference TRBV5-1 and TRBJ2-1): KAGVTQTPRYLIKTRGQQVTLSCSPISGHRSVSWYQQTPGQGLQFLFEYFSETQRNKGNFPGRFSGRQFSNSRSEMNVSTLELGDSALYLCASTRRDADPYNEQFFGPGTRLTVL.

The chain joins TRBV7-2 to TRBJ1-5; the match to TRBD1 covers 8 bases. Per the germline V gene, CDR1 is SGHTA and CDR2 is FQGNSA. The CDR3 totals 15 residues. Trimming at V came to 5 bases and at J to 4 bases, leaving 7 bases not matched to a gene. CDR3 in amino acids: CASSRTTGANQPQHF. In DNA, the CDR3 is TGTGCCAGCAGCCGAACGACAGGGGCAAATCAGCCCCAGCATTTT.

This clonotype was counted between two and nine times. This chain joins TRBV7-9 and TRBJ1-6, with D possibly TRBD1 on 6 matching bases. The CDR3 has 14 amino acids. From germline, CDR1 is SEHNR and CDR2 FQNEAQ (reference sequence). V was pared by 7 bases and J by 6 bases, with 13 bases between. CDR3 nucleotides: TGTGCCAGCACCCAAGGACAGCCTAATTCACCCCTCCACTTT. Its protein is CASTQGQPNSPLHF. Using reference TRBV7-9 and TRBJ1-6 for the parts outside the CDR3, the full variable domain is DTGVSQNPRHKITKRGQNVTFRCDPISEHNRLYWYRQTLGQGPEFLTYFQNEAQLEKSRLLSDRFSAERPKGSFSTLEIQRTEQGDSAMYLCASTQGQPNSPLHFGNGTRLTVT.

The chain carries TRBV28 and TRBJ2-3; D is possibly TRBD2 (5 bases). The CDR3 sequence is 12 residues long. Germline loops: CDR1 MDHEN, CDR2 SYDVKM. V lost 11 bases to trimming and J lost 0 bases, with 9 bases between them. The CDR3 protein is CAEGRSTDTQYF. As DNA, the CDR3 is TGTGCCGAGGGTCGTAGCACAGATACGCAGTATTTT.

The V call is TRBV7-2, the J call TRBJ1-1, with 9 bases identical to TRBD1. V gave up 6 bases and J gave up 4 bases; unmatched junction bases: 3. Germline assignment: CDR1 SGHTA and CDR2 FQGNSA. The CDR3 contains 13 residues. DNA of the CDR3: TGTGCCAGCAGGGGACAGGGAAGCACTGAAGCTTTCTTT. As protein: CASRGQGSTEAFF.

The chain joins TRBV7-2 to TRBJ1-5, with 9 bases that match TRBD1. This CDR3 has 16 residues. CDR1 is SGHTA, CDR2 FQGNSA, per germline. Germline trimming cut 4 bases from V and 1 base from J; bases unmatched to any gene: 5. The DNA of the CDR3 is TGTGCCAGCAGCTACCGGACAGGGGCAAGCAATCAGCCCCAGCATTTT. Translating it yields CASSYRTGASNQPQHF.

In regard to this clonotype: A much larger clone lies a single base off, so this may be a read error. The chain links TRBV12-3 or TRBV12-4 to TRBJ2-4; D remains ambiguous. Near its end, the DNA agrees better with TRBJ2-5, so the J call may be wrong. The CDR3 runs 15 residues. This CDR3 is CASSLRSPRRETQYF. CDR3 sequence (DNA): TGTGCCAGCAGTCTTCGGTCCCCACGGCGGGAGACCCAGTACTTC.

The gene calls are TRBV27 and TRBJ2-5; TRBD1 agrees at 9 bases. The V gene end was trimmed by 8 bases and the J gene end by 3 bases; junction bases not matched to a gene: 10. The CDR3 has 15 amino acids. The germline V gene encodes CDR1 MNHEY and CDR2 SMNVEV (reference sequence). The CDR3 nucleotides read TGTGCCAGCGGACGGGGGACAGGGTTTGAAGAGACCCAGTACTTC. Protein product: CASGRGTGFEETQYF.

This chain uses TRBV6-1 with TRBJ1-6; no clear D gene. Per the germline V gene, CDR1 is MNHNS and CDR2 is SASEGT. Trimming shortened V by 3 bases and J by 8 bases, and 14 bases separated the two germline ends. This CDR3 comprises 15 residues. The CDR3 bases are TGTGCCAGCAGTGAGGTAACGGGGAATCATTCACCCCTCCACTTT. It encodes CASSEVTGNHSPLHF.

This clonotype was recorded at least ten times. The CDR3 nucleotides are TGTGCCAGCAGCTTCCGCAGGGGGGGGGATACGCAGTATTTT. It yields the protein CASSFRRGGDTQYF. The V call is TRBV11-2, the J call TRBJ2-3, with D perhaps matching TRBD1 or TRBD2 (7 bases each). This CDR3 comprises 14 residues. Germline CDR1 is SGHAT and CDR2 is FQNNGV. Trimming stripped 3 bases from V and 6 bases from J, with 13 bases between.

The chain has TRBV20-1 and TRBJ2-2; D ambiguous. The CDR3 is made up of 13 amino acids. Germline CDR1 DFQATT, CDR2 SNEGSKA (reference sequence). The ends were cut back, 5 bases at V and 1 base at J, with 8 bases in the middle. Here the CDR3 reads CSAAAGNTGELFF. The CDR3 nucleotides read TGCAGTGCTGCGGCCGGGAACACCGGGGAGCTGTTTTTT.

The V call is TRBV7-9, the J call TRBJ1-1; 7 nucleotides line up with TRBD1. The CDR3 runs 14 residues. Germline trimming cut 5 bases from V and 4 bases from J; bases unmatched to any gene: 7. Germline assignment: CDR1 SEHNR and CDR2 FQNEAQ (reference sequence). For the CDR3, the DNA is TGTGCCAGCAGCCCTAAGGCAGGGGGCACTGAAGCTTTCTTT. Protein product: CASSPKAGGTEAFF. Based on the CDR3 plus reference TRBV7-9 and TRBJ1-1, the full variable domain is DTGVSQNPRHKITKRGQNVTFRCDPISEHNRLYWYRQTLGQGPEFLTYFQNEAQLEKSRLLSDRFSAERPKGSFSTLEIQRTEQGDSAMYLCASSPKAGGTEAFFGQGTRLTVV.

This chain connects TRBV12-3 or TRBV12-4 to TRBJ2-5; D is uncertain. CDR3 length: 14 amino acids. Trimming left V 3 bases short and J 2 bases short, with 10 bases between. The CDR3 sequence: CASSFAASQETQYF. In DNA, the CDR3 is TGTGCCAGCAGTTTTGCGGCTTCTCAAGAGACCCAGTACTTC.

This chain joins TRBV4-2 and TRBJ1-6; D is undetermined. V was clipped by 3 bases and J by 10 bases, with 16 bases between them. The germline gives CDR1 LGHNA, CDR2 YNFKEQ. The CDR3 spans 15 residues. CDR3 protein: CASSQRGEGGSPLHF. The DNA for the CDR3 is TGTGCCAGCAGCCAGCGGGGTGAGGGAGGGTCACCCCTCCACTTT.